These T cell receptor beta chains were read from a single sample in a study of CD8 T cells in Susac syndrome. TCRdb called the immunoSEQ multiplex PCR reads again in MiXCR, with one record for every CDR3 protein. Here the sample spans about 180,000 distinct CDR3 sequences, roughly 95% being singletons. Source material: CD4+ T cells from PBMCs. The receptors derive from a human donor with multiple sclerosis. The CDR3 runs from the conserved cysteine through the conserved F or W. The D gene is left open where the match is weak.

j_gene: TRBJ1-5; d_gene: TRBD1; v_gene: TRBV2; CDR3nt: TGTGCCAGCAGTATGGGGGACAGGGGGTGGAATCAGCCCCAGCATTTT; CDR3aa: CASSMGDRGWNQPQHF
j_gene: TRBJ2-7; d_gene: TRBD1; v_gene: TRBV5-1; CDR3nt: TGCGCCAGCAGCGTAAGACAGGGTCCCTACGAGCAGTACTTC; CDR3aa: CASSVRQGPYEQYF
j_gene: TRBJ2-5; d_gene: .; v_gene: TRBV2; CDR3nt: TGTGCCAGCAGTGAATATTGGTCGGCAGGGGAAGAGACCCAGTACTTC; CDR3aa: CASSEYWSAGEETQYF
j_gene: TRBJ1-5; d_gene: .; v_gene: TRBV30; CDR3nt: TGTGCCTGGAGTTCCGAGGGTTTCACAGGTAGACAGCCCCAGCATTTT; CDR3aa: CAWSSEGFTGRQPQHF
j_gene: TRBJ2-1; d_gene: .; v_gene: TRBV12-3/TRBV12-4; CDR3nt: TGTGCCAGCAGTTTTGTTTCTGGGTACAATGAGCAGTTCTTC; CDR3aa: CASSFVSGYNEQFF
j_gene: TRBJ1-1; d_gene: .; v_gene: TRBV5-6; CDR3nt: TGTGCCAGCAGCTTGGCGAGTCCGAACACTGAAGCTTTCTTT; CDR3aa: CASSLASPNTEAFF
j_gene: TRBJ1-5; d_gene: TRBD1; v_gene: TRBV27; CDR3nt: TGTGCCAGCAGTTTAAAACCCGGGACAGATCAGCCCCAGCATTTT; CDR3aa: CASSLKPGTDQPQHF
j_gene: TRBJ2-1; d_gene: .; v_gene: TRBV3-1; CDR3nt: TGTGCCAGCAGCCAAGCAGGGGATCCCTACAATGAGCAGTTCTTC; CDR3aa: CASSQAGDPYNEQFF
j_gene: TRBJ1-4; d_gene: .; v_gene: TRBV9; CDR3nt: TGTGCCAGCAGCGTTTCGAACGACCGAAATGAAAAACTGTTTTTT; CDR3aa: CASSVSNDRNEKLFF
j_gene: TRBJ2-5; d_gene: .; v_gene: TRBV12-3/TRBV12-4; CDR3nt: TGTGCCAGCTCGGAAGCGGGCAAAGAGACCCAGTACTTC; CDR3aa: CASSEAGKETQYF
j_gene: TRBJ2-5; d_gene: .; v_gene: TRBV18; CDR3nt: TGTGCCAGCTCACCACCGGGGGACCAAGAGACCCAGTACTTC; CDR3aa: CASSPPGDQETQYF
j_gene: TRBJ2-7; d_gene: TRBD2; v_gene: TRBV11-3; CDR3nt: TGTGCCAGCAGCTTAGAGTTGTGGCGGGGGGACTACGAGCAGTACTTC; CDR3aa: CASSLELWRGDYEQYF
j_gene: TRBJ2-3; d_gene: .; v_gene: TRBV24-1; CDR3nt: TGTGCCACCAGTGATCTGGGGGCGGATACGCAGTATTTT; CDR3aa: CATSDLGADTQYF
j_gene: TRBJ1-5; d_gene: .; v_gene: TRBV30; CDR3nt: TGTGCCTGGAGTGTTGCTCTGGATCAGCCCCAGCATTTT; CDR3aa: CAWSVALDQPQHF
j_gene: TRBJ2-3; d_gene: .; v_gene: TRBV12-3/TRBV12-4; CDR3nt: TGTGCCAGCAGTTTAGCCCACGGGCGGACAGATACGCAGTATTTT; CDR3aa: CASSLAHGRTDTQYF
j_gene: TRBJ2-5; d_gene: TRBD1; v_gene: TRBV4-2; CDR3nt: TGTGCCAGCAGCCAAGTTTCGACAGGGGGAGAGACCCAGTACTTC; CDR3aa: CASSQVSTGGETQYF
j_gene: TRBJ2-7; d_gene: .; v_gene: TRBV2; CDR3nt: TGTGCCAGCAGGGTTAGAGGCTACGAGCAGTACTTC; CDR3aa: CASRVRGYEQYF
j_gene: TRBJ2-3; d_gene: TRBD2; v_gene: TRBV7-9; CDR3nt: TGTGCCAGCAGCACCTCCGGGACTAGCGGGGGCTACAGCACAGATACGCAGTATTTT; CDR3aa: CASSTSGTSGGYSTDTQYF
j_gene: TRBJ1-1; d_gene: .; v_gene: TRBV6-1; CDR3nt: TGTGCCAGCAGGGAGGCGGGTAACACTGAAGCTTTCTTT; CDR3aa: CASREAGNTEAFF
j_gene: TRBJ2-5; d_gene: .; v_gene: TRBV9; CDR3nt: TGTGCCAGCAGCCCCTTGGGTCGTGCCCAAGAGACCCAGTACTTC; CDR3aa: CASSPLGRAQETQYF